A single sample is the source of the 24 T cell receptor beta chains below, sequenced in a study of human T cells and chemical hapten exposure. Time point indicated: pre-sensitization, week 0. Indicated treatment: therapeutic diphenylcyclopropenone sensitization with weekly scalp DPC. TCRdb passed the RACE reads through MiXCR, listing each CDR3 protein once. This table holds about 380,000 distinct CDR3 sequences, 4% to 6% found once. The sample consisted of whole blood, taken in connection with sensitization to the hapten diphenylcyclopropenone (DPC). These receptors all stem from a woman in her 50s with alopecia areata. Some clones in this sample may be carry-over from other donors' samples.

The sample holds many counts of this clonotype. The chain uses TRBV20-1 and TRBJ2-1; TRBD2 agrees at 10 bases. CDR1 is DFQATT and CDR2 is SNEGSKA in the germline V gene (reference sequence). After removal of 1 base from V and 4 bases from J, the junction contained 10 bases not matched to a gene. The CDR3 extends over 17 amino acids. The CDR3 coding sequence is TGCAGTGCTAGAGTGGCTAGCGGGAGTTCTAGTTACAATGAGCAGTTCTTC. Its translation: CSARVASGSSSYNEQFF.

There are a few counts of this clonotype. The chain carries TRBV7-2 and TRBJ2-7; 7 bases align to TRBD2. There are 16 residues in the CDR3. The germline CDR1 and CDR2 sequences are SGHTA and FQGNSA. Losses at the gene ends were 6 bases for V and 1 base for J; bases not matched to a gene: 12. The CDR3 bases are TGTGCCAGCAGTTCCGGGGGGTATCCTCCATCCTACGAGCAGTACTTC. Translation: CASSSGGYPPSYEQYF.

This clonotype was detected many times. The chain uses TRBV20-1 and TRBJ2-3; weak D call: TRBD2 (5 bases). This CDR3 comprises 15 residues. Trimming removed 6 bases from V and 0 bases from J, with 16 bases in between. Germline CDR1 is DFQATT and CDR2 is SNEGSKA (reference sequence). The CDR3 DNA follows: TGCAGTGCCACCAAGGAGCGGACTAGCACAGATACGCAGTATTTT. It codes for CSATKERTSTDTQYF.

This clonotype was seen repeatedly, ten times or more. The chain links TRBV21-1 to TRBJ1-2. TRBV21-1 is reported as a pseudogene. The CDR3 covers 18 residues. The CDR3: CASSKGRMQEPTFYGYTF. In nucleotides, the CDR3 is TGTGCCAGCAGCAAAGGGAGGATGCAGGAGCCTACCTTCTATGGCTACACCTTC.

The chain uses TRBV29-1 and TRBJ2-2; the D is unclear. Looked up from germline, CDR1 is SQVTM and CDR2 is ANQGSEA. Trimming took off 7 bases at V and 0 bases at J, with 9 bases between the two ends. The CDR3 consists of 13 residues. As DNA, the CDR3 is TGCAGCGCCCAACATGCGAACACCGGGGAGCTGTTTTTT. Protein product: CSAQHANTGELFF.

At least ten counts were recorded for this clonotype. The J gene is TRBJ1-5, the V gene TRBV15, with D uncertain. Germline CDR1 and CDR2: LNHNV and YYDKDF (reference sequence). The CDR3 spans 15 residues. The V and J ends lost 4 bases and 0 bases respectively, with 10 bases between them. CDR3 sequence: CATSTPGYSNQPQHF. CDR3 in DNA: TGTGCCACCAGCACGCCGGGGTATAGCAATCAGCCCCAGCATTTT.

This clonotype has at least ten counts. The chain joins TRBV6-2 or TRBV6-3 to TRBJ1-2; the D is unclear. The CDR3 consists of 15 residues. Germline V CDR1 and CDR2: MNHEY, SVGEGT. Deletions cut 6 bases from V and 0 bases from J, with 14 bases between. CDR3: CASRLSWTSNYGYTF. CDR3 coding DNA: TGTGCCAGCAGACTCTCCTGGACTTCTAACTATGGCTACACCTTC.

This clonotype was detected ten times or more. V is TRBV12-3 or TRBV12-4 and J is TRBJ2-5, with a possible D match to TRBD1 (6 bases). V was clipped by 6 bases and J by 2 bases, with 22 bases between them. This CDR3 contains 17 residues. The CDR3 DNA reads TGTGCCAGCAGCTCCTCCGGCAGGGGAAAACTGCAAGAGACCCAGTACTTC. Protein product: CASSSSGRGKLQETQYF.

This clonotype has ten or more counts. V gene TRBV18 combines with J gene TRBJ1-4; 9 positions agree with TRBD1. Germline CDR1 KGHSH, CDR2 LQKENI. Trimming removed 2 bases from V and 7 bases from J; junction bases left unmatched: 2. The CDR3 is made up of 14 amino acids. Here the CDR3 reads CASSPGQGFEKLFF. CDR3 nucleotides: TGTGCCAGCTCACCAGGACAGGGGTTTGAAAAACTGTTTTTT.

This clonotype was picked up many times. This chain links TRBV4-2 with TRBJ2-7; no clear D gene. V gave up 1 base and J gave up 2 bases, with 9 bases separating them. Germline-derived CDR1 and CDR2 are LGHNA and YNFKEQ. The CDR3 loop spans 14 amino acids. The CDR3, as DNA: TGTGCCAGCAGCCAAGGGGCGGATACCTACGAGCAGTACTTC. Translation: CASSQGADTYEQYF.

This clonotype came up many times. The chain carries TRBV9 and TRBJ2-2; 7 bases fit TRBD2. The germline V gene encodes CDR1 SGDLS and CDR2 YYNGEE. V shed 0 bases, J shed 4 bases, and the junction held 6 bases outside the gene matches. The CDR3 is 16 amino acids. The CDR3 sequence is CASSVAGGGRTGELFF. The CDR3 DNA reads TGTGCCAGCAGCGTAGCTGGCGGGGGACGCACCGGGGAGCTGTTTTTT.

The rearrangement links TRBV9 to TRBJ1-5; no clear D. The CDR3 is 15 residues long. V lost 0 bases and J 0 bases, leaving 7 bases between the germline ends. Germline V gives CDR1 SGDLS, CDR2 YYNGEE. This CDR3 reads CASSVEGFSNQPQHF. DNA for the CDR3: TGTGCCAGCAGCGTAGAAGGGTTTAGCAATCAGCCCCAGCATTTT.

This clonotype was observed a few times. The gene calls are TRBV27 and TRBJ1-2; TRBD1 agrees at 7 bases. In germline, CDR1 is MNHEY, CDR2 SMNVEV (reference sequence). V lost 9 bases, J lost 0 bases, and 4 bases stayed unmatched. The CDR3 covers 13 residues. The CDR3, as DNA: TGTGCCAGACCGACAGGGCCTAACTATGGCTACACCTTC. Translation gives CARPTGPNYGYTF.

The V call is TRBV5-1, the J call TRBJ1-2; D is unclear. CDR1 and CDR2 (germline): SGHRS, YFSETQ. V was clipped by 1 base and J by 6 bases, with 7 bases between them. This CDR3 is built from 12 residues. The chain's CDR3 is CASSLLSDGYTF. In DNA, the CDR3 is TGCGCCAGCAGCTTGTTATCCGATGGCTACACCTTC.

This clonotype came up many times. The chain has TRBV7-8 and TRBJ2-3; no firm D call. Germline-derived CDR1 and CDR2 are SGHVS and FQNEAQ. This CDR3 contains 15 residues. Between the trimmed V and J ends, which lost 5 bases and 0 bases, there was a span of 12 bases. The CDR3 loop is CASSRGAPSTDTQYF. The CDR3 bases are TGTGCCAGCAGCCGAGGTGCTCCTAGCACAGATACGCAGTATTTT.

This clonotype was recorded many times. V gene TRBV9 combines with J gene TRBJ2-3; possibly TRBD1 for D (6 bases). The V end lost 3 bases, the J end lost 5 bases, and 13 bases lay between the germline ends. CDR1 SGDLS and CDR2 YYNGEE come from the germline V gene. This CDR3 comprises 14 residues. The chain's CDR3 is CASSATGSLDTQYF. DNA of the CDR3: TGTGCCAGCAGCGCTACAGGGTCGCTAGATACGCAGTATTTT.

This clonotype was seen repeatedly, ten times or more. V usage is TRBV6-5 and J usage is TRBJ2-7, with a possible D match to TRBD2 (5 bases). From germline, CDR1 is MNHEY and CDR2 SVGAGI. V was pared by 7 bases and J by 8 bases, with 12 bases between. This CDR3 region has 11 residues. This CDR3 is CASKRGSKQYF. In DNA form, the CDR3 reads TGTGCCAGCAAAAGAGGGAGCAAGCAGTACTTC.

This clonotype was counted many times. The gene calls are TRBV7-2 and TRBJ2-3; D remains ambiguous. The CDR3 length is 15 residues. CDR1 is SGHTA, CDR2 FQGNSA, per germline. Trimming pared 5 bases from V and 0 bases from J, leaving 12 bases between. The CDR3 region is CASSRYGGSTDTQYF. The CDR3 DNA reads as TGTGCCAGCAGCCGTTACGGCGGTAGCACAGATACGCAGTATTTT.

This clonotype was seen repeatedly, ten times or more. The rearrangement uses TRBV5-6 and TRBJ2-3, with 8 bases fitting TRBD1. Germline CDR1 SGHDT, CDR2 YYEEEE. This CDR3 contains 14 residues. V was pared by 3 bases and J by 3 bases, with 3 bases of the junction left unmatched. The CDR3 loop reads CASSWRTGTDTQYF. DNA of the CDR3: TGTGCCAGCAGCTGGCGGACAGGGACAGATACGCAGTATTTT. The variable domain in full, completed from reference TRBV5-6 and TRBJ2-3, reads DAGVTQSPTHLIKTRGQQVTLRCSPKSGHDTVSWYQQALGQGPQFIFQYYEEEERQRGNFPDRFSGHQFPNYSSELNVNALLLGDSALYLCASSWRTGTDTQYFGPGTRLTVL.

In this sample, this clonotype turned up a few times. The rearrangement uses TRBV18 and TRBJ1-1, with D possibly TRBD1 on 6 matching bases. V was pared by 3 bases and J by 7 bases, with 15 bases between. This CDR3 is built from 14 residues. Germline lookup yields CDR1 KGHSH and CDR2 LQKENI. CDR3 bases: TGTGCCAGCTCACCCGGCAGGGGAGAGATTGAAGCTTTCTTT. Translating gives CASSPGRGEIEAFF.

This clonotype was counted a few times. This CDR3 reads CASSSFSRSSYNSPLHF. In DNA form, the CDR3 reads TGTGCCAGCAGCTCCTTCTCTAGGTCCTCCTATAATTCACCCCTCCACTTT. This chain uses TRBV2 with TRBJ1-6; D is unresolved. Germline CDR1 reads SNHLY; CDR2 reads FYNNEI. The CDR3 runs 17 residues. The V end was cut by 6 bases, the J end by 0 bases, with 15 bases between.

The chain couples TRBV6-5 to TRBJ2-1, with 9 bases fitting TRBD2. This CDR3 is built from 16 residues. J gave up 3 bases and V 0 bases, and 3 bases lay outside the gene matches. The V gene's germline CDR1 is MNHEY and CDR2 SVGAGI. This CDR3 is CASSYSASGIYNEQFF. The CDR3 bases are TGTGCCAGCAGTTACTCGGCTAGCGGGATCTACAATGAGCAGTTCTTC.

This clonotype has ten or more counts. This chain uses TRBV7-2 with TRBJ1-5, with 8 bases lining up with TRBD1. Germline V lookup: CDR1 SGHTA, CDR2 FQGNSA. CDR3 length: 15 amino acids. V lost 2 bases to trimming and J lost 5 bases; unmatched junction nucleotides: 5. The CDR3 coding sequence is TGTGCCAGCAGCTTACTGGACAGGGAGCATCAGCCCCAGCATTTT. It is translated as CASSLLDREHQPQHF.

This clonotype has ten or more counts. The chain combines TRBV7-9 with TRBJ1-4; D remains ambiguous. Germline V gene data show CDR1 as SEHNR and CDR2 as FQNEAQ (reference sequence). V was cut by 0 bases and J by 8 bases, with 10 bases left in between. The length of the CDR3 is 14 residues. CDR3 residues: CASSLATAREKLFF. Written as DNA, the CDR3 is TGTGCCAGCAGCTTAGCGACGGCCAGGGAAAAACTGTTTTTT.